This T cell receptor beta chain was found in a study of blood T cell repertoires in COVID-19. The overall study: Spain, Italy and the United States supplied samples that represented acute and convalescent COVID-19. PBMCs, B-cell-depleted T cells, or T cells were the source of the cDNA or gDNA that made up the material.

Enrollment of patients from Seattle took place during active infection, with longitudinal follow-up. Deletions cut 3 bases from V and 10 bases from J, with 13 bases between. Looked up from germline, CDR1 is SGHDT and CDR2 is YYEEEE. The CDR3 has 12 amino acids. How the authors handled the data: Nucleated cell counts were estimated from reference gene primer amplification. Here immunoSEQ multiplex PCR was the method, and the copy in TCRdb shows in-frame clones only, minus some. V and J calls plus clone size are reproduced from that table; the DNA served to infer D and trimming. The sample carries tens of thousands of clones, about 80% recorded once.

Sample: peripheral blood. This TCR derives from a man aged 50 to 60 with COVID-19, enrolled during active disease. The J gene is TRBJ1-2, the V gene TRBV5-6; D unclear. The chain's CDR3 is CASSYGEGFYTF. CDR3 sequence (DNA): TGTGCCAGCAGCTACGGGGAGGGATTCTACACCTTC.